The rows below give T cell receptor beta chains drawn from one sample of a study of monozygotic twins with inflammatory bowel disease. One entry per CDR3 protein, without DNA, is what TCRdb gives after re-calling the 5' RACE reads. The specimen's table records fewer than 450,000 distinct CDR3 sequences. Sequencing was done on a sample of blood. The receptors stem from a human donor with ulcerative colitis or Crohn's disease, or a healthy co-twin of an affected twin (not recorded which). CDR3s include the opening cysteine and the closing phenylalanine or tryptophan. The order of the fields is V gene, J gene, CDR3 protein.

TRBV5-1,TRBJ1-1,CASSGTTGLDTEAFF
TRBV20-1,TRBJ2-7,CSPERGYGEQYF
TRBV4-3,TRBJ2-7,CASSWDSDSSYEQYF
TRBV18,TRBJ2-7,CASSPPIGTGTYEQYF
TRBV12-5,TRBJ2-5,CASGFRSGGKETQYF
TRBV20-1,TRBJ1-1,CSASPGGTANTEAFF
TRBV6-1,TRBJ2-1,CASSPFGQTTYNEQFF
TRBV18,TRBJ2-5,CASSPQRGFQETQYF
TRBV27,TRBJ2-5,CASSLFTSGGQETQYF
TRBV5-5,TRBJ1-1,CASSPRTIRTEAFF
TRBV4-2,TRBJ2-3,CASSQTSGGAPTDTQYF
TRBV12-3/TRBV12-4,TRBJ2-4,CASSFRQAPAKNIQYF
TRBV20-1,TRBJ1-4,CSARTGDTEKLFF
TRBV5-6,TRBJ2-7,CASSLGSYDEQYF
TRBV12-3/TRBV12-4,TRBJ2-7,CASGRGQGAYEQYF
TRBV7-3,TRBJ1-1,CASSLTGPTGNTEAFF
TRBV9,TRBJ2-5,CASSVGTGVGETQYF
TRBV12-3/TRBV12-4,TRBJ2-7,CASSLFIGHPSYEQYF
TRBV29-1,TRBJ2-5,CSVELLSGQETQYF
TRBV20-1,TRBJ2-3,CSGGTGSTDTQYF
TRBV20-1,TRBJ2-5,CSASSDRQETQYF
TRBV20-1,TRBJ2-7,CSALDNPSYEQYF
TRBV9,TRBJ2-3,CASSVDTLSTDTQYF
TRBV18,TRBJ1-2,CASSGGTAYGYTF
TRBV23-1,TRBJ2-7,CASSQAWTSWEQYF
TRBV29-1,TRBJ2-1,CSVGRTGDYNEQFF
TRBV5-6,TRBJ2-1,CASSADRVLDEQFF
TRBV7-2,TRBJ1-4,CASSGSGGSKKLFF
TRBV7-3,TRBJ1-5,CASSSNPNQPQHF
TRBV18,TRBJ2-7,CASSNTGFYSYEQYF
TRBV3-1,TRBJ2-2,CASSQDSTTTNTGELFF